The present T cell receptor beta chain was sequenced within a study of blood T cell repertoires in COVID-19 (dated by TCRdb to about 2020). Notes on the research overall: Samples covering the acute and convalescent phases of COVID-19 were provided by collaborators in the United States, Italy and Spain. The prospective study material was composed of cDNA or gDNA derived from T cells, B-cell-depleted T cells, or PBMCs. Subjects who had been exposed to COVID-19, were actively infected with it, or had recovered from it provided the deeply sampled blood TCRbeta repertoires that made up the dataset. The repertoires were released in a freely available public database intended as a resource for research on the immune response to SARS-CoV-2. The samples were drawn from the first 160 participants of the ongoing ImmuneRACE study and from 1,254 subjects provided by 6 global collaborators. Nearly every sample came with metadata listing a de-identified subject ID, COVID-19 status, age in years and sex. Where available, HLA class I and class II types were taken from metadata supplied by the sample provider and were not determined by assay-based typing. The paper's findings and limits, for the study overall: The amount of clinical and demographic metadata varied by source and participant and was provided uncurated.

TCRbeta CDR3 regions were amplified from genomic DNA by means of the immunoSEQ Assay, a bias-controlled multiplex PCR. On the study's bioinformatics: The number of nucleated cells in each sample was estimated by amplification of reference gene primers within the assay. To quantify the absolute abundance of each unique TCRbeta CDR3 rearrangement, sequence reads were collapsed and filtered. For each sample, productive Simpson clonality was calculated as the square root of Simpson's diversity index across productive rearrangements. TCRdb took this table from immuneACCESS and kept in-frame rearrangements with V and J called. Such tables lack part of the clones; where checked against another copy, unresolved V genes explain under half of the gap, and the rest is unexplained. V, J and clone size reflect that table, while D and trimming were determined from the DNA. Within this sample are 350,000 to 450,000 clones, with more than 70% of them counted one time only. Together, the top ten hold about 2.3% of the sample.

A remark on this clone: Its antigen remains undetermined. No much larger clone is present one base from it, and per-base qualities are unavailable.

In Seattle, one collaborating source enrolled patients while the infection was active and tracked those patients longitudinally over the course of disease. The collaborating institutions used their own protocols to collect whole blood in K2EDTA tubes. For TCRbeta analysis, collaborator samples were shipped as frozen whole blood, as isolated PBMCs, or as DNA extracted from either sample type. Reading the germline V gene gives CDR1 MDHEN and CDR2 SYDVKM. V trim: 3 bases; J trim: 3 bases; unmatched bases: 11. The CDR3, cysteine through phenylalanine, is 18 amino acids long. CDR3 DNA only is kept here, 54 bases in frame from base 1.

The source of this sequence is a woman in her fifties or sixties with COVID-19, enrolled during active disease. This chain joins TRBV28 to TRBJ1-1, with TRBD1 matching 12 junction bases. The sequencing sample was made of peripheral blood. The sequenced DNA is TGTGCCAGCAGTTTCCGGCCCGGGACAGGGGGCGGTGACACTGAAGCTTTCTTT. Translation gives CASSFRPGTGGGDTEAFF.